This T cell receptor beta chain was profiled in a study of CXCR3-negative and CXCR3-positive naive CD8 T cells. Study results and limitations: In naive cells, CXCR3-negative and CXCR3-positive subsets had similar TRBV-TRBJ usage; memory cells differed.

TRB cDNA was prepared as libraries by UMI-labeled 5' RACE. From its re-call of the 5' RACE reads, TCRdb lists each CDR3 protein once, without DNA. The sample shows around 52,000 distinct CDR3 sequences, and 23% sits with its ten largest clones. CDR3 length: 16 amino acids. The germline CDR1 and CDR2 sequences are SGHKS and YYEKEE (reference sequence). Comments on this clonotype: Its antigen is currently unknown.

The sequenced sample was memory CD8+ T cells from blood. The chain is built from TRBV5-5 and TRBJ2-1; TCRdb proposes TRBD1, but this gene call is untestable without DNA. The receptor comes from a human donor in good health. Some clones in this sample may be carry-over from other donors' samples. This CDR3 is CASSPRDSYSYNEQFF.